This T cell receptor (beta chain) is from a study of technical replicates of blood from several donors. CDR3 size: 13 residues. The germline CDR1 and CDR2 sequences are MGHDK and SYGVNS. The V segment lost 5 bases and the J segment 7 bases; nucleotides outside the gene matches: 4. Generated by immunoSEQ multiplex PCR, the TCRdb table keeps only in-frame clones and is missing some. The profile shows about 83,000 clones, 90% to 95% of them singletons. Sequencing was done on a sample of T cells isolated from PBMCs. The chain couples TRBV25-1 to TRBJ2-1, with 8 bases fitting TRBD2. This receptor was taken from a human donor in good health. Here the CDR3 DNA reads TGTGCCAGCAGTTGGGCGGGGGGAAATGAGCAGTTCTTC. It codes for CASSWAGGNEQFF.